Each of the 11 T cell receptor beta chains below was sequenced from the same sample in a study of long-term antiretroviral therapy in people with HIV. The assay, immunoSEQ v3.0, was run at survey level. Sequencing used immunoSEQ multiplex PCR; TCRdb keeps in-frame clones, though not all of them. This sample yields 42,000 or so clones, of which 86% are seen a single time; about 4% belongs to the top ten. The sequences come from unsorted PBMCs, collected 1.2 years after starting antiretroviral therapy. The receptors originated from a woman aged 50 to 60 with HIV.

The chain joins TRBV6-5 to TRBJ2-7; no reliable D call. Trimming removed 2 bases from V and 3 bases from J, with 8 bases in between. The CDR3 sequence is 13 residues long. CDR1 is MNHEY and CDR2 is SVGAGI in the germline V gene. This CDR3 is CASSYTTDYEQYF. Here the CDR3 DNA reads TGTGCCAGCAGTTACACAACAGACTACGAGCAGTACTTC.

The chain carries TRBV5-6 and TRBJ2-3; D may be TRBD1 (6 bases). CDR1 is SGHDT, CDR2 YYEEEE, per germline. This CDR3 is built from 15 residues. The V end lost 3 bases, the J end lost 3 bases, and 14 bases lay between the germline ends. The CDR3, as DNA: TGTGCCAGCAGCTACTCGTCAGGGGCGACAGATACGCAGTATTTT. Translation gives CASSYSSGATDTQYF.

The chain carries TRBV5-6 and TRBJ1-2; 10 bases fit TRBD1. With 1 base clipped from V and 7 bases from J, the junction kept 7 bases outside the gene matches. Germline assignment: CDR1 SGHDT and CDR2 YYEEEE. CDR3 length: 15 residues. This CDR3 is CASSLTGTGALGYTF. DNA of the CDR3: TGTGCCAGCAGCTTGACCGGGACAGGGGCCCTTGGCTACACCTTC.

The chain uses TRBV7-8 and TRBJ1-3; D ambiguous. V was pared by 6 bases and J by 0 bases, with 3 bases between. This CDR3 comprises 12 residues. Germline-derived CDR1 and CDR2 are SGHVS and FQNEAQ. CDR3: CASSGSGNTIYF. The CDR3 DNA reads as TGTGCCAGCAGTGGCTCTGGAAACACCATATATTTT.

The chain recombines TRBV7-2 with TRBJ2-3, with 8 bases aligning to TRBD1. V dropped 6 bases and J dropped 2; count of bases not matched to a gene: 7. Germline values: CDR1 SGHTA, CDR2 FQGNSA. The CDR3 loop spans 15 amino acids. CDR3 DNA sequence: TGTGCCAGCAGGGCAAGGGACAGGACCACAGATACGCAGTATTTT. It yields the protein CASRARDRTTDTQYF.

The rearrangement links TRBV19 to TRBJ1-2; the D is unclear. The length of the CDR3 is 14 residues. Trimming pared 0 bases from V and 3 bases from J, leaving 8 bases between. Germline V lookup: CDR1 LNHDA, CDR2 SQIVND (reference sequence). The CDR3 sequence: CASSIDRIDYGYTF. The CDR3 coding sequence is TGTGCCAGTAGTATAGACAGAATTGACTATGGCTACACCTTC.

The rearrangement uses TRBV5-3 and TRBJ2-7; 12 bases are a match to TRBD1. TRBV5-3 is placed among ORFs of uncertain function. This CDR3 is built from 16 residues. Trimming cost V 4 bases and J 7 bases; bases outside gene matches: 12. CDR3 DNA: TGTGCCAGAAGCCTGGGACAGGGGGCGATTTTGGGGGAGCAGTACTTC. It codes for CARSLGQGAILGEQYF.

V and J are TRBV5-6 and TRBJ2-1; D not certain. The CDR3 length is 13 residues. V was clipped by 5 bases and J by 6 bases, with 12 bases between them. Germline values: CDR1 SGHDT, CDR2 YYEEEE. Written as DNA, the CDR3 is TGTGCCAGCAGTTCCTTGTCAGTCAATGAGCAGTTCTTC. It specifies CASSSLSVNEQFF.

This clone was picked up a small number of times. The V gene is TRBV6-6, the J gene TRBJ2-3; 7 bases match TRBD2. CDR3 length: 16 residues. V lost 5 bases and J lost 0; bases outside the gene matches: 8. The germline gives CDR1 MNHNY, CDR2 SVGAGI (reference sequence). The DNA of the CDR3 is TGTGCCAGCAGTCCGCCCAGCGGGGCAAGCACAGATACGCAGTATTTT. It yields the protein CASSPPSGASTDTQYF.

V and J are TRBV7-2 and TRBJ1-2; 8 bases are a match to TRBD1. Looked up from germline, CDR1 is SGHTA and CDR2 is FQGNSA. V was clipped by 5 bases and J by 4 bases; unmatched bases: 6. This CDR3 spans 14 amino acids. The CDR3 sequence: CASSPGQGLYGYTF. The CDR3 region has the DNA TGTGCCAGCAGCCCAGGACAGGGTCTCTATGGCTACACCTTC.

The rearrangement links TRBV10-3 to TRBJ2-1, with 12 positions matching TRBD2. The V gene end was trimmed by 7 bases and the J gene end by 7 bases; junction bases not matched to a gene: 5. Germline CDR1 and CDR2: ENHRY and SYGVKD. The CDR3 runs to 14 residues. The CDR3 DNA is TGTGCCATCACGGCTAGCGGGGGGGTGAATGAGCAGTTCTTC. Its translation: CAITASGGVNEQFF.